These T cell receptor beta chains were read from a single sample in a study of T cell changes during pregnancy in multiple sclerosis. The method was immunoSEQ multiplex PCR; TCRdb's version includes in-frame clones alone and lacks a portion of them. The sample includes 25,000 or so clones, just over 90% of them seen just once. The starting material was CD8+ T cells from peripheral blood mononuclear cells, obtained before pregnancy. Receptors were obtained from a female donor with multiple sclerosis, enrolled in a pregnancy study. Each CDR3 is given without its conserved first and last residue.

ASTDPGLAGVRGEQY,TRBJ2-7,TRBV19
SVVRGDYGYT,TRBJ1-2,TRBV29-1
ASSSLGGRVSTDTQY,TRBJ2-3,TRBV5-1
ASSLRGGFEQY,TRBJ2-7,TRBV27
ASGDYYEQY,TRBJ2-7,TRBV11-2
ASSLVGYRAGEQY,TRBJ2-7,TRBV7-2
ASSSLSRAYYGYT,TRBJ1-2,TRBV28
ASSVGPEVPENTQY,TRBJ2-3,TRBV9
ASSFMGGTQKPETQY,TRBJ2-5,TRBV7-8
ASSPRRLATNTGELF,TRBJ2-2,TRBV11-2
ASRVPQNQETQY,TRBJ2-5,TRBV6-1
ASSKTATSTEAF,TRBJ1-1,TRBV19
ASSATGLPGSYEQY,TRBJ2-7,TRBV25-1
ASSSRTVAEAF,TRBJ1-1,TRBV27
ASSLLAYEQY,TRBJ2-7,TRBV7-2
ASSQDWQVDYYYGYT,TRBJ1-2,TRBV4-3
ASSLGERAGVNQETQY,TRBJ2-5,TRBV7-9
ASSLTGGLGYEQF,TRBJ2-1,TRBV27
ASSARGTGELF,TRBJ2-2,TRBV5-5
ASSVGTGGTDTQY,TRBJ2-3,TRBV6-4
ASSQDQGGGANVLT,TRBJ2-6,TRBV4-3
ASSLLRQGAYEQY,TRBJ2-7,TRBV28
ASSFNSYNEQF,TRBJ2-1,TRBV7-9
ASSQVAGGGTDTQY,TRBJ2-3,TRBV4-2
ATLRDRDNTGELF,TRBJ2-2,TRBV15
ASSSRLGGNEQY,TRBJ2-7,TRBV27
ASMLTWGLSDEAF,TRBJ1-1,TRBV6-5
ASSQDLEEVMNEQF,TRBJ2-1,TRBV4-3
ASSPLDRFDGYT,TRBJ1-2,TRBV6-5
ASSVLAGIDEQF,TRBJ2-1,TRBV7-8
ASSLGPPGTSGYEQY,TRBJ2-7,TRBV7-6
ASRGPGLEAF,TRBJ1-1,TRBV2
AWNLGAGANVLT,TRBJ2-6,TRBV30
ASSEIGSGYT,TRBJ1-2,TRBV2
ASSERRGNEQF,TRBJ2-1,TRBV19
ASSPLGDTSPRFSQETQY,TRBJ2-5,TRBV14
ASSEAGGWETQY,TRBJ2-5,TRBV6-1
ASSSGQGAYQPQH,TRBJ1-5,TRBV6-5
ASSHTQGINYGYT,TRBJ1-2,TRBV5-1